The 31 T cell receptor beta chains given below trace back to one sample, sequenced in a study of CD8 T cells in Susac syndrome (dated by TCRdb to between 2017 and 2020). The library was generated by the immunoSEQ multiplex PCR assay. RNA was extracted using the RNeasy kit, and roughly 0.5 to 1 microgram was reverse transcribed with random hexamers. In TCRdb, the public reads were trimmed at Q25 with fastp and aligned with MiXCR, with productive beta chains retained. A single entry per CDR3 protein holds the most common genes and DNA from its merged rows. Counted in this sample were about 240,000 distinct CDR3 sequences; 90% to 97% of them appeared once. The top ten clones comprise less than 0.11% of the sample. Material: CD4+ T cells from PBMCs. The source is a human donor with Susac syndrome.

The V gene is TRBV5-1, the J gene TRBJ1-1; 7 nucleotides align to TRBD1. This CDR3 has 15 residues. Losses at the gene ends were 4 bases for V and 13 bases for J; bases not matched to a gene: 19. CDR1 is SGHRS, CDR2 YFSETQ, per germline. The CDR3 DNA reads as TGCGCCAGCAGCCTGGCGCCTGGACAGGCACGGGCCCATTTCTTT. Protein sequence: CASSLAPGQARAHFF.

The chain links TRBV18 to TRBJ2-5, with D perhaps matching TRBD1 (5 bases). The CDR3 covers 12 residues. Trimming removed 9 bases from V and 1 base from J, with 9 bases in between. Germline-derived CDR1 and CDR2 are KGHSH and LQKENI. DNA for the CDR3: TGTGCCAGTTCGACAGTCCAAGAGACCCAGTACTTC. Its protein product is CASSTVQETQYF.

J is TRBJ2-1 and V is TRBV29-1; 12 positions agree with TRBD2. The CDR3 extends over 14 amino acids. J gave up 8 bases and V 3 bases, and 5 bases lay outside the gene matches. Germline assignment: CDR1 SQVTM and CDR2 ANQGSEA. CDR3 sequence reads: CSVEGLAGGDEQFF. Written as DNA, the CDR3 is TGCAGCGTTGAGGGCCTAGCGGGAGGGGATGAGCAGTTCTTC.

The V call is TRBV30, the J call TRBJ2-4; D possibly corresponds to TRBD1 (5 bases). From germline, CDR1 is GTSNPN and CDR2 SVGIG (reference sequence). V was cut by 3 bases and J by 4 bases, with 13 bases left in between. The CDR3 has 14 residues. In DNA form, the CDR3 reads TGTGCCTGGAGGCCGGTGGGGCTAAAAAACATTCAGTACTTC. Translation gives CAWRPVGLKNIQYF.

This clonotype was picked up one time. The chain carries TRBV11-3 and TRBJ1-1; the D is unclear. V was trimmed by 4 bases and J by 3 bases, leaving 9 bases between them. The CDR3 contains 13 residues. The germline V gene has CDR1 SGHNT and CDR2 YENEEA. Here the CDR3 DNA reads TGTGCCAGCAGCTCCCGGAGGGACACTGAAGCTTTCTTT. The encoded protein is CASSSRRDTEAFF. Based on the CDR3 plus reference TRBV11-3 and TRBJ1-1, the full variable domain is EAGVVQSPRYKIIEKKQPVAFWCNPISGHNTLYWYLQNLGQGPELLIRYENEEAVDDSQLPKDRFSAERLKGVDSTLKIQPAELGDSAVYLCASSSRRDTEAFFGQGTRLTVV.

This clonotype appeared once. V gene TRBV29-1 combines with J gene TRBJ2-2; D remains ambiguous. The CDR3 runs 12 residues. Deletions cut 7 bases from V and 3 bases from J, with 9 bases between. The germline CDR1 and CDR2 sequences are SQVTM and ANQGSEA. CDR3 DNA: TGCAGCGCTAAAGACCACACCGGGGAGCTGTTTTTT. It is translated as CSAKDHTGELFF.

The chain couples TRBV19 to TRBJ1-5; TRBD1 might be the D (6 bases). This CDR3 is 15 amino acids long. Deletions cut 6 bases from V and 5 bases from J, with 17 bases between. Germline-derived CDR1 and CDR2 are LNHDA and SQIVND (reference sequence). As DNA, the CDR3 is TGTGCCAGTAGGTCCGGACATCAGGGGCATCAGCCCCAGCATTTT. This codes for CASRSGHQGHQPQHF. Full variable domain (rest looked up from reference TRBV19 and TRBJ1-5): DGGITQSPKYLFRKEGQNVTLSCEQNLNHDAMYWYRQDPGQGLRLIYYSQIVNDFQKGDIAEGYSVSREKKESFPLTVTSAQKNPTAFYLCASRSGHQGHQPQHFGDGTRLSIL.

The J gene is TRBJ2-3, the V gene TRBV7-2, with TRBD2 matching 8 bases. Germline CDR1 is SGHTA and CDR2 is FQGNSA. Trimming took 3 bases from V and 5 from J; bases not matched to a gene: 1. The CDR3 sequence is 13 residues long. CDR3 coding DNA: TGTGCCAGCAGCTTTCTAGCGGGAGATACGCAGTATTTT. It is translated as CASSFLAGDTQYF.

The chain uses TRBV20-1 and TRBJ1-2; TRBD1 is a possible D gene (5 bases). This CDR3 spans 14 amino acids. Trimming removed 0 bases at V and 2 bases at J, with 10 bases between. Germline values: CDR1 DFQATT, CDR2 SNEGSKA (reference sequence). This CDR3 is CSAREPTGNYGYTF. CDR3 DNA sequence: TGCAGTGCTAGAGAACCAACAGGAAACTATGGCTACACCTTC.

V and J are TRBV30 and TRBJ2-7; 7 bases fit TRBD1. CDR3 length equals 15 residues. V was clipped by 0 bases and J by 3 bases; unmatched bases: 8. Germline CDR1 is GTSNPN and CDR2 is SVGIG (reference sequence). CDR3 sequence reads: CAWSVLFRGNYEQYF. The CDR3 region has the DNA TGTGCCTGGAGTGTACTATTCAGGGGGAACTACGAGCAGTACTTC.

V usage is TRBV30 and J usage is TRBJ1-2; a weak D match, TRBD1 (5 bases). CDR1 is GTSNPN and CDR2 is SVGIG in the germline V gene (reference sequence). CDR3 length equals 11 residues. Trimming removed 2 bases at V and 8 bases at J, with 9 bases between. The CDR3 nucleotides are TGTGCCTGGAGTAGCCGGGGGGGCTACACCTTC. Its translation is CAWSSRGGYTF.

The rearrangement uses TRBV24-1 and TRBJ2-3; D is undetermined. V gave up 6 bases and J gave up 2 bases, with 8 bases separating them. The CDR3 is 13 amino acids. Germline CDR1 reads KGHDR; CDR2 reads SFDVKD. The CDR3 region has the DNA TGTGCCACCAGTCCCAGAGACACAGATACGCAGTATTTT. The encoded protein is CATSPRDTDTQYF.

The gene calls are TRBV20-1 and TRBJ2-4, with TRBD2 identical over 7 bases. The CDR3 consists of 14 residues. The V gene end was trimmed by 6 bases and the J gene end by 8 bases; junction bases not matched to a gene: 13. Germline values: CDR1 DFQATT, CDR2 SNEGSKA (reference sequence). The CDR3 DNA is TGCAGTGCCCTCCTTGGGGCGGGAGCTCACATTCAGTACTTC. It encodes CSALLGAGAHIQYF.

The gene calls are TRBV28 and TRBJ2-7; TRBD2 aligns across 8 bases. V was clipped by 6 bases and J by 4 bases; unmatched bases: 5. Germline assignment: CDR1 MDHEN and CDR2 SYDVKM. The CDR3 totals 13 residues. The CDR3 DNA is TGTGCCAGCAGCCAGCGGGAGTATTACGAGCAGTACTTC. Translated, it gives CASSQREYYEQYF.

This chain links TRBV27 with TRBJ1-1; 7 bases match TRBD1. Germline V lookup: CDR1 MNHEY, CDR2 SMNVEV (reference sequence). Trimming removed 5 bases from V and 9 bases from J; junction bases left unmatched: 9. The CDR3 length is 13 residues. As DNA, the CDR3 is TGTGCCAGCAGTCTCCGACAGGGTCGGAAAGCTTTCTTT. Amino acids: CASSLRQGRKAFF.

This clonotype was observed once. This rearrangement joins TRBV3-1 to TRBJ2-5; D unclear. The CDR3 length is 14 residues. Per germline, CDR1 LGHDT and CDR2 YNNKEL (reference sequence). Trimming cost V 5 bases and J 1 base, with 11 bases left between them. CDR3 loop: CASSTPNLQETQYF. In DNA form, the CDR3 reads TGTGCCAGCAGCACCCCGAACCTCCAAGAGACCCAGTACTTC.

The chain joins TRBV6-4 to TRBJ1-2; 7 bases map to TRBD1. Trimming took 3 bases from V and 4 from J; bases not matched to a gene: 5. From germline, CDR1 is MRHNA and CDR2 SNTAGT. The CDR3 extends over 14 amino acids. CDR3 coding DNA: TGTGCCAGCAGTGAGACAGGGAACGGCTATGGCTACACCTTC. Its protein product is CASSETGNGYGYTF.

The chain recombines TRBV4-2 with TRBJ2-1, with 9 bases matching TRBD2. After removal of 3 bases from V and 9 bases from J, the junction contained 12 bases not matched to a gene. Germline assignment: CDR1 LGHNA and CDR2 YNFKEQ. This CDR3 is built from 16 residues. The CDR3 region is CASSQSGTSLSTEQFF. The CDR3 DNA sequence: TGTGCCAGCAGCCAGTCCGGGACTAGCCTCTCGACTGAGCAGTTCTTC.

The V call is TRBV20-1, the J call TRBJ1-2; a weak D match, TRBD1 (5 bases). This CDR3 region has 17 residues. The ends were cut back, 0 bases at V and 3 bases at J, with 20 bases in the middle. The V gene's germline CDR1 is DFQATT and CDR2 SNEGSKA (reference sequence). The CDR3, as DNA: TGCAGTGCTAGAGATACGAGTTGGCAGGGAGTCGACTATGGCTACACCTTC. Its protein is CSARDTSWQGVDYGYTF.

The chain has TRBV30 and TRBJ1-4; 12 bases fit TRBD1. V dropped 8 bases and J dropped 8; count of bases not matched to a gene: 6. The CDR3 sequence is 13 residues long. Germline V CDR1 and CDR2: GTSNPN, SVGIG (reference sequence). DNA of the CDR3: TGTGCCAACCGGGACAGGGGGCAAGAAAAACTGTTTTTT. This translates into CANRDRGQEKLFF.

The count of this clonotype is one. The chain joins TRBV6-2 or TRBV6-3 to TRBJ2-7, with 7 bases matching TRBD2. The J segment lost 0 bases and the V segment lost 6 bases, leaving 11 bases of the junction unmatched. This CDR3 has 16 amino acids. From germline, CDR1 is MNHEY and CDR2 SVGEGT. CDR3 residues: CASRLGLVLSSYEQYF. CDR3 bases: TGTGCCAGCAGGCTTGGACTAGTCTTGAGCTCCTACGAGCAGTACTTC.

V gene TRBV29-1 combines with J gene TRBJ1-1; D possibly corresponds to TRBD1 (5 bases). Looked up from germline, CDR1 is SQVTM and CDR2 is ANQGSEA. The CDR3 consists of 13 residues. The germline V and J ends were trimmed by 3 bases and 5 bases, with 13 bases remaining between them. The CDR3 region has the DNA TGCAGCGTTGATTCAGGGATGTTTACTGAAGCTTTCTTT. Translated, it gives CSVDSGMFTEAFF. The whole variable domain, filled in from reference TRBV29-1 and TRBJ1-1, reads SAVISQKPSRDICQRGTSLTIQCQVDSQVTMMFWYRQQPGQSLTLIATANQGSEATYESGFVIDKFPISRPNLTFSTLTVSNMSPEDSSIYLCSVDSGMFTEAFFGQGTRLTVV.

The chain joins TRBV9 to TRBJ2-5; TRBD2 agrees at 10 bases. The V gene end was trimmed by 0 bases and the J gene end by 4 bases; junction bases not matched to a gene: 6. Germline V gene data show CDR1 as SGDLS and CDR2 as YYNGEE. The CDR3 is 16 amino acids. The CDR3 nucleotides are TGTGCCAGCAGCGTAGCTCCAGCGGGAGGGGGAGAGACCCAGTACTTC. Translating gives CASSVAPAGGGETQYF.

The V call is TRBV7-8, the J call TRBJ1-3, with D maybe TRBD1 (6 bases). CDR1 is SGHVS, CDR2 FQNEAQ, per germline. The CDR3 runs to 15 residues. V was cut by 5 bases and J by 4 bases, with 15 bases left in between. CDR3 loop: CASSPTGAAGNTIYF. The CDR3 DNA reads as TGTGCCAGCAGCCCGACGGGGGCGGCAGGAAACACCATATATTTT.

The chain has TRBV7-9 and TRBJ1-2; the match to TRBD1 covers 8 bases. The CDR3 covers 17 residues. Per germline, CDR1 SEHNR and CDR2 FQNEAQ (reference sequence). V trimming: 4 bases; J trimming: 5 bases; junction bases outside the gene matches: 15. The CDR3 loop reads CASSSSGTGRIGYGYTF. The CDR3 DNA is TGTGCCAGCAGCTCCTCCGGGACAGGCAGAATTGGGTATGGCTACACCTTC.

The genes are TRBV12-3 or TRBV12-4 and TRBJ1-5, with D hard to call. The CDR3 length is 12 residues. Trimming pared 10 bases from V and 3 bases from J, leaving 10 bases between. The CDR3 region is CATNAHNQPQHF. The CDR3 bases are TGTGCCACCAATGCTCACAATCAGCCCCAGCATTTT.

The rearrangement uses TRBV2 and TRBJ2-7; D unresolved. Trimming removed 0 bases from V and 6 bases from J, with 6 bases in between. The CDR3 contains 12 residues. Germline CDR1 and CDR2: SNHLY and FYNNEI. CDR3 residues: CASSEARIEQYF. Here the CDR3 DNA reads TGTGCCAGCAGTGAAGCGCGCATCGAGCAGTACTTC.

The chain is built from TRBV5-1 and TRBJ2-7, with 8 bases lining up with TRBD1. Germline V gives CDR1 SGHRS, CDR2 YFSETQ. The CDR3 loop spans 12 amino acids. V lost 0 bases to trimming and J lost 9 bases; unmatched junction nucleotides: 2. CDR3 region: CASSLGGQAQYF. The CDR3 DNA is TGCGCCAGCAGCTTGGGGGGACAGGCGCAGTACTTC.

About this clonotype: The junction and the germline gene differ at one end; a read error may be behind it. The V gene is TRBV7-9, the J gene TRBJ2-3, with D unresolved. CDR1 is SEHNR and CDR2 is FQNEAQ in the germline V gene (reference sequence). CDR3 length: 15 residues. CDR3 in DNA: TGTGCCAGCAGCTTAGAGGCCCTAAGCACGGATACGCAGTATTTT. Protein sequence: CASSLEALSTDTQYF.

This CDR3 is CSVENTAGNTIYF. CDR3 bases: TGCAGCGTTGAGAACACGGCTGGAAACACCATATATTTT. V gene TRBV29-1 combines with J gene TRBJ1-3; D gene ambiguous. Germline-derived CDR1 and CDR2 are SQVTM and ANQGSEA. The CDR3 is 13 residues long. V gave up 3 bases and J gave up 2 bases, with 8 bases separating them.

In regard to this clonotype: At one end, the junction sequence differs from germline, possibly due to a read error. The chain carries TRBV20-1 and TRBJ2-7, with a tentative D call TRBD1 (5 bases). The CDR3 runs to 12 residues. Germline CDR1 and CDR2: DFQATT and SNEGSKA (reference sequence). CDR3 sequence reads: CSARDTNRPQTF. The CDR3 DNA sequence: TGCAGTGCTAGAGATACTAACAGGCCCCAGACCTTC.